One TCR beta chain is described in this entry. PCR employed 60 Vbeta and 13 Jbeta primers. Sequencing was performed with immunoSEQ multiplex PCR; in TCRdb, only in-frame clones are kept and a portion is missing. The repertoire holds 100,000 to 150,000 clones, with 60% to 80% as singletons. The data stem from a study of cytomegalovirus exposure and HLA in healthy donors. Study-wide background: From HLA-typed donors, an early data release held 70 million to 100 million unique TCRs.

CDR3 length: 14 residues. Per the germline V gene, CDR1 is SGHKS and CDR2 is YYEKEE (reference sequence). The V and J ends lost 0 bases and 3 bases respectively, with 7 bases between them. Sequencing was performed on PBMCs. This sequence joins TRBV5-5 and TRBJ1-5, with a tentative D call TRBD1 (5 bases). The receptor was isolated from a woman aged 60-75 years in good health and CMV-seropositive. CDR3 nucleotides: TGTGCCAGCAGCTTGGAGGACAACAATCAGCCCCAGCATTTT. Translated: CASSLEDNNQPQHF.